This passage covers 31 T cell receptor beta chains from one sample sequenced in a study of spatial heterogeneity in lung cancer. Described time point: sample taken at primary tumor resection. Notes on the study in general: Intratumoral expanded alpha and beta TCR counts were found to track tumor mutation counts.

MiXCR was run by TCRdb on the 5' RACE reads, yielding one entry per CDR3 protein. The table lists more than 9,500 distinct CDR3 sequences, 14% to 15% of them singletons. Antigens for these TCRs are unknown. The specimen was lung tumor tissue, collected at surgery. Source of these receptors: a male donor with early-stage non-small cell lung cancer.

Many counts were recorded for this clonotype. J is TRBJ2-7 and V is TRBV9; no clear D. The CDR3 totals 14 residues. V lost 4 bases and J lost 3, with 14 bases in between. Germline-derived CDR1 and CDR2 are SGDLS and YYNGEE. DNA of the CDR3: TGTGCCAGCAGCCCTATGGGCCATCGCTACGAGCAGTACTTC. Translated, it gives CASSPMGHRYEQYF.

This clonotype is labeled medium-sized. This chain joins TRBV20-1 and TRBJ2-7, with TRBD1 matching 7 bases. The trim removed 1 base at V and 6 bases at J, leaving 15 bases unmatched. In germline, CDR1 is DFQATT, CDR2 SNEGSKA (reference sequence). CDR3 size: 16 residues. In DNA form, the CDR3 reads TGCAGTGCTAGAGCCCGACAGGGCGCCGATTCGGCCGAGCAGTACTTC. Translated, it gives CSARARQGADSAEQYF.

V is TRBV6-2 or TRBV6-3 and J is TRBJ1-2; D is uncertain. The germline V gene has CDR1 MNHEY and CDR2 SVGEGT. The ends were cut back, 2 bases at V and 7 bases at J, with 14 bases in the middle. This CDR3 has 14 amino acids. Here the CDR3 reads CASSYGSRLSGYTF. In DNA form, the CDR3 reads TGTGCCAGCAGTTACGGCTCCCGGCTATCTGGCTACACCTTC.

This clonotype was counted at least ten times. This chain connects TRBV6-5 to TRBJ2-7; the D is unclear. With 5 bases removed from V and 6 bases from J, the gap between germline ends came to 17 bases. Germline CDR1 and CDR2: MNHEY and SVGAGI. This CDR3 spans 14 amino acids. The CDR3, as DNA: TGTGCCAGCAGTCGAAACGCCTGGCCCTCCGAGCAGTACTTC. Residues: CASSRNAWPSEQYF.

CDR3 in DNA: TGTGCCAGCAGCTCGTCGGCCGGGACTAGCGGGGGAGGGGAGCAGTTCTTC. Its translation is CASSSSAGTSGGGEQFF. The chain joins TRBV7-2 to TRBJ2-1; 14 nucleotides line up with TRBD2. The V gene's germline CDR1 is SGHTA and CDR2 FQGNSA. The ends lost 4 bases at V and 10 bases at J; junction bases unmatched: 12. The CDR3 covers 17 residues.

Many counts were recorded for this clonotype. The chain carries TRBV10-2 and TRBJ2-5, with D unresolved. The V end was cut by 1 base, the J end by 1 base, with 4 bases between. Germline V gene data show CDR1 as WSHSY and CDR2 as SAAADI. The CDR3 runs to 13 residues. The CDR3 DNA is TGCGCCAGCAGTGAGTACCCCCAAGAGACCCAGTACTTC. Translation: CASSEYPQETQYF.

The chain joins TRBV3-1 to TRBJ2-7; TRBD1 aligns across 10 bases. This CDR3 is 14 amino acids long. V dropped 4 bases and J dropped 7; count of bases not matched to a gene: 7. Germline CDR1 is LGHDT and CDR2 is YNNKEL (reference sequence). CDR3 sequence (DNA): TGTGCCAGCAGCCGACAGGGGGCGAACGATGAGCAGTACTTC. Amino acids: CASSRQGANDEQYF.

This clonotype showed up many times. The chain carries TRBV7-2 and TRBJ2-7; weak D call: TRBD2 (6 bases). Germline V lookup: CDR1 SGHTA, CDR2 FQGNSA. CDR3 length equals 15 residues. V lost 5 bases to trimming and J lost 4 bases, with 18 bases between them. CDR3 residues: CASSPRLGVDYEQYF. CDR3 bases: TGTGCCAGCAGCCCAAGACTAGGTGTAGATTACGAGCAGTACTTC.

In its sample, this clonotype was seen many times. This chain uses TRBV11-2 with TRBJ1-6; D gene ambiguous. Germline lookup yields CDR1 SGHAT and CDR2 FQNNGV. The CDR3 extends over 14 amino acids. Trimming left V 1 base short and J 6 bases short, with 7 bases between. CDR3 nucleotide sequence: TGTGCCAGCAGCTTAGGTGGCAGTAATTCACCCCTCCACTTT. Its protein product is CASSLGGSNSPLHF. Drawing the rest from reference TRBV11-2 and TRBJ1-6, the complete variable domain is EAGVAQSPRYKIIEKRQSVAFWCNPISGHATLYWYQQILGQGPKLLIQFQNNGVVDDSQLPKDRFSAERLKGVDSTLKIQPAKLEDSAVYLCASSLGGSNSPLHFGNGTRLTVT.

The count of this clonotype is one. V usage is TRBV6-5 and J usage is TRBJ2-7; 8 nucleotides line up with TRBD1. This CDR3 contains 13 residues. Germline V gene sequence: CDR1 MNHEY, CDR2 SVGAGI. The V segment lost 2 bases and the J segment 4 bases; nucleotides outside the gene matches: 1. CDR3 residues: CASSYDRGYEQYF. CDR3 nucleotides: TGTGCCAGCAGTTACGACAGGGGTTACGAGCAGTACTTC.

At least ten counts were recorded for this clonotype. The rearrangement links TRBV12-3 or TRBV12-4 to TRBJ2-7, with 9 positions matching TRBD1. The CDR3 is made up of 16 amino acids. Trimming at V came to 5 bases and at J to 4 bases, leaving 12 bases not matched to a gene. The DNA for the CDR3 is TGTGCCAGCAGTCCAGATTCGGGGACAGGGAGTTACGAGCAGTACTTC. This sequence encodes CASSPDSGTGSYEQYF.

By its share, this clonotype is medium-sized. The chain uses TRBV5-6 and TRBJ1-1; D is perhaps TRBD1 (6 bases). The CDR3 consists of 16 residues. Trimming removed 0 bases from V and 0 bases from J, with 12 bases in between. Per the germline V gene, CDR1 is SGHDT and CDR2 is YYEEEE. The CDR3 bases are TGTGCCAGCAGCTTGGATTGGGGGCGGGTGAACACTGAAGCTTTCTTT. This codes for CASSLDWGRVNTEAFF.

This clonotype has a count of ten or more. The chain links TRBV29-1 to TRBJ2-1; unclear D gene. The germline CDR1 and CDR2 sequences are SQVTM and ANQGSEA. The V end lost 7 bases, the J end lost 3 bases, and 16 bases lay between the germline ends. The CDR3 runs 14 residues. Written as DNA, the CDR3 is TGCAGCGCCGAAGCCGGCAGCTTCTACAATGAGCAGTTCTTC. Residues: CSAEAGSFYNEQFF.

Ten or more counts support this clonotype. CDR3 residues: CASRTGTGRRAYNEQFF. The DNA for the CDR3 is TGTGCCAGCAGAACCGGGACAGGGCGTAGGGCCTACAATGAGCAGTTCTTC. The chain employs TRBV2 and TRBJ2-1; 9 bases map to TRBD1. Trimming cost V 6 bases and J 2 bases; bases outside gene matches: 11. CDR1 is SNHLY, CDR2 FYNNEI, per germline. The CDR3 covers 17 residues.

This clonotype is medium-sized within its sample. This chain connects TRBV7-9 to TRBJ2-1; tentative D call: TRBD2 (6 bases). Per the germline V gene, CDR1 is SEHNR and CDR2 is FQNEAQ (reference sequence). The CDR3 is 15 residues long. Trimming pared 5 bases from V and 4 bases from J, leaving 15 bases between. This CDR3 is CASSISLGGYNEQFF. The DNA of the CDR3 is TGTGCCAGCAGCATAAGCCTGGGGGGTTACAATGAGCAGTTCTTC.

The table lists this clonotype with many counts. The gene calls are TRBV5-5 and TRBJ2-5; no reliable D call. This CDR3 has 13 amino acids. Trimming cost V 2 bases and J 2 bases, with 7 bases left between them. Germline V gene data show CDR1 as SGHKS and CDR2 as YYEKEE (reference sequence). The CDR3 protein is CASSFQSQETQYF. The CDR3 region has the DNA TGTGCCAGCAGCTTCCAGTCACAAGAGACCCAGTACTTC.

This clonotype rates as medium-sized (0.01 to 0.1%). The rearrangement uses TRBV13 and TRBJ1-1; D remains unclear. Germline-derived CDR1 and CDR2 are PRHDT and FYEKMQ (reference sequence). Trimming shortened V by 6 bases and J by 8 bases, and 10 bases separated the two germline ends. CDR3 size: 11 residues. CDR3 nucleotides: TGTGCCAGCAGTTCCGAGGGAGAAGCTTTCTTT. Translating it yields CASSSEGEAFF.

This clonotype was counted a single time. The V and J genes are TRBV7-3 and TRBJ2-3; D not certain. Deletions cut 5 bases from V and 1 base from J, with 4 bases between. CDR1 and CDR2 from the germline V gene are SGHTA and FQGTGA. This CDR3 has 12 amino acids. CDR3 DNA: TGTGCCAGCAGCCCGCGCACAGATACGCAGTATTTT. Translated, it gives CASSPRTDTQYF.

This clonotype is termed hyperexpanded. The chain is built from TRBV20-1 and TRBJ2-7, with 10 bases that match TRBD2. V gave up 0 bases and J gave up 2 bases; unmatched junction bases: 7. Per germline, CDR1 DFQATT and CDR2 SNEGSKA (reference sequence). The CDR3 is 16 residues long. The DNA of the CDR3 is TGCAGTGCTAGAGATCTGGCTAGCGGGAGAGCCTACGAGCAGTACTTC. Protein sequence: CSARDLASGRAYEQYF.

Ten or more counts support this clonotype. The chain joins TRBV28 to TRBJ1-1, with D perhaps matching TRBD1 (5 bases). The CDR3 loop spans 12 amino acids. Germline loops: CDR1 MDHEN, CDR2 SYDVKM. The V end lost 5 bases, the J end lost 1 base, and 5 bases lay between the germline ends. Here the CDR3 reads CASSGQNTEAFF. DNA for the CDR3: TGTGCCAGCAGTGGACAGAACACTGAAGCTTTCTTT.

This rearrangement joins TRBV5-1 to TRBJ2-7; a possible D gene is TRBD1 (5 bases). The CDR3 length is 14 residues. Per germline, CDR1 SGHRS and CDR2 YFSETQ. The V end lost 0 bases, the J end lost 9 bases, and 16 bases lay between the germline ends. Here the CDR3 reads CASSLGQSLSGQYF. CDR3 coding DNA: TGCGCCAGCAGCTTGGGACAGTCCCTCTCCGGGCAGTACTTC.

This clonotype was observed at least ten times. The V gene is TRBV20-1, the J gene TRBJ1-2, with D uncertain. Looked up from germline, CDR1 is DFQATT and CDR2 is SNEGSKA (reference sequence). There are 12 residues in the CDR3. The V end lost 2 bases, the J end lost 1 base, and 5 bases lay between the germline ends. CDR3 sequence reads: CSARLSNYGYTF. CDR3 nucleotides: TGCAGTGCTAGACTCAGTAACTATGGCTACACCTTC.

The chain joins TRBV4-1 to TRBJ2-5; TRBD2 agrees at 9 bases. Germline CDR1 MGHRA, CDR2 YSYEKL. The CDR3 spans 15 residues. Trimming removed 4 bases from V and 5 bases from J; junction bases left unmatched: 8. The CDR3 region has the DNA TGCGCCAGCAGCCGCGGAGCGGGAGGTGGGGAGACCCAGTACTTC. Protein product: CASSRGAGGGETQYF.

In its sample, this clonotype ranks as medium-sized (0.01 to 0.1%). The gene calls are TRBV21-1 and TRBJ1-5; the table's D call, TRBD1, was not checked against the DNA. TRBV21-1 is labeled a pseudogene. This CDR3 is built from 15 residues. The CDR3 spells CASSKGAQGNQPQHF. The DNA for the CDR3 is TGTGCCAGCAGCAAGGGCGCGCAGGGTAATCAGCCCCAGCATTTT.

As concerns this clonotype: Its ends do not fully match the called genes, so a read error is possible. Written as DNA, the CDR3 is TGTGCCAGCAGCTTAGGCCTAGGCCTAGCGGGAGGGCCCTCCTTC. Translation gives CASSLGLGLAGGPSF. V gene TRBV7-2 combines with J gene TRBJ2-4, with 12 bases lining up with TRBD2. This CDR3 has 15 amino acids. Germline V gene lookup returns CDR1 SGHTA and CDR2 FQGNSA.

The sample holds many counts of this clonotype. V gene TRBV12-3 or TRBV12-4 combines with J gene TRBJ2-4; the D gene is possibly TRBD1 (6 bases). This CDR3 contains 14 residues. Trimming took off 7 bases at V and 6 bases at J, with 16 bases between the two ends. CDR3 amino acids: CASTLTGIRNIQYF. DNA of the CDR3: TGTGCCAGCACCCTCACAGGGATTCGAAACATTCAGTACTTC.

This clonotype is labeled medium-sized. V is TRBV7-2 and J is TRBJ2-1; D is perhaps TRBD1 (6 bases). Germline assignment: CDR1 SGHTA and CDR2 FQGNSA. The CDR3 is made up of 14 amino acids. V was pared by 5 bases and J by 7 bases, with 15 bases between. In DNA, the CDR3 is TGTGCCAGCAGCAAAGGTGGACAGATGAATGAGCAGTTCTTC. It translates to CASSKGGQMNEQFF. Full variable domain (outside the CDR3, taken from reference TRBV7-2 and TRBJ2-1): GAGVSQSPSNKVTEKGKDVELRCDPISGHTALYWYRQSLGQGLEFLIYFQGNSAPDKSGLPSDRFSAERTGGSVSTLTIQRTQQEDSAVYLCASSKGGQMNEQFFGPGTRLTVL.

In its sample, this clonotype was seen many times. V gene TRBV27 combines with J gene TRBJ1-4; TRBD1 matches at 9 bases. This CDR3 has 15 residues. CDR1 MNHEY and CDR2 SMNVEV come from the germline V gene (reference sequence). The trim removed 5 bases at V and 8 bases at J, leaving 9 bases unmatched. The CDR3 here is CASSPIQGAWEKLFF. Here the CDR3 DNA reads TGTGCCAGCAGTCCTATACAGGGGGCTTGGGAAAAACTGTTTTTT.

This clonotype was recorded many times. The chain uses TRBV15 and TRBJ2-2, with a weak D call TRBD2 (7 bases). Germline V gene sequence: CDR1 LNHNV, CDR2 YYDKDF (reference sequence). There are 20 residues in the CDR3. Deletions cut 0 bases from V and 3 bases from J, with 23 bases between. This CDR3 reads CATSRDPLTGGYGYTGELFF. For the CDR3, the DNA is TGTGCCACCAGCAGAGATCCCCTTACGGGGGGCTATGGGTACACCGGGGAGCTGTTTTTT.

This clonotype was counted many times. The chain carries TRBV6-1 and TRBJ2-2; D not resolved. Trimming shortened V by 7 bases and J by 0 bases, and 12 bases separated the two germline ends. The germline CDR1 and CDR2 sequences are MNHNS and SASEGT. The CDR3 sequence is 15 residues long. The DNA for the CDR3 is TGTGCCAGCATGATTGCAGAGCCGAACACCGGGGAGCTGTTTTTT. This encodes CASMIAEPNTGELFF.

This clonotype was recorded at least ten times. The chain recombines TRBV12-3 or TRBV12-4 with TRBJ2-7; TRBD2 agrees at 8 bases. The CDR3 totals 15 residues. V was pared by 7 bases and J by 7 bases, with 15 bases of the junction left unmatched. The CDR3 DNA is TGTGCCAGCACTCTTTCGGGAGGGCCGGGAAAAGAGCAGTACTTC. Its protein is CASTLSGGPGKEQYF.